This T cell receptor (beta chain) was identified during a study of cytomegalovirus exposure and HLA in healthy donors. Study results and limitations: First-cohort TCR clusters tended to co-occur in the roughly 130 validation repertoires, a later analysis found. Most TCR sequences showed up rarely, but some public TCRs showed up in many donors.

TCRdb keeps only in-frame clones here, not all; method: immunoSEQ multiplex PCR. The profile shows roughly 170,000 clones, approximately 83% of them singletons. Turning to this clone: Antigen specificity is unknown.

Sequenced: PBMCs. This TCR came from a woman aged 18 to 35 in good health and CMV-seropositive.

CDR3 sequence (DNA): TGTGCCAGCCTCCACATCGCCTCTGGAAACACCATATATTTT. Translated: CASLHIASGNTIYF. The chain uses TRBV11-2 and TRBJ1-3, with D unclear. This CDR3 comprises 14 residues. Per the germline V gene, CDR1 is SGHAT and CDR2 is FQNNGV. Trimming cost V 8 bases and J 0 bases, with 11 bases left between them. Full variable domain (rest looked up from reference TRBV11-2 and TRBJ1-3): EAGVAQSPRYKIIEKRQSVAFWCNPISGHATLYWYQQILGQGPKLLIQFQNNGVVDDSQLPKDRFSAERLKGVDSTLKIQPAKLEDSAVYLCASLHIASGNTIYFGEGSWLTVV.